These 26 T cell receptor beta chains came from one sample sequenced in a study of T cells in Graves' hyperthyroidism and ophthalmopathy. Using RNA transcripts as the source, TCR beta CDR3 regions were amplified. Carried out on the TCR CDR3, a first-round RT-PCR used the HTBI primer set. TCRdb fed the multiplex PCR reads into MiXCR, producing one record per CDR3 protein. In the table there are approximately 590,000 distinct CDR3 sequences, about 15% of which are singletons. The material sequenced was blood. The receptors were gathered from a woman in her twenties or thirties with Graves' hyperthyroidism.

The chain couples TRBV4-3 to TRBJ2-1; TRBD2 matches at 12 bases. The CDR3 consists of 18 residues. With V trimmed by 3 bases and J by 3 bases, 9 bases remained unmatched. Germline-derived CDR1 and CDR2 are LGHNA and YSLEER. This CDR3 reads CASSQLAGGLTGYNEQFF. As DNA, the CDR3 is TGCGCCAGCAGCCAGCTAGCGGGAGGGCTGACTGGCTACAATGAGCAGTTCTTC.

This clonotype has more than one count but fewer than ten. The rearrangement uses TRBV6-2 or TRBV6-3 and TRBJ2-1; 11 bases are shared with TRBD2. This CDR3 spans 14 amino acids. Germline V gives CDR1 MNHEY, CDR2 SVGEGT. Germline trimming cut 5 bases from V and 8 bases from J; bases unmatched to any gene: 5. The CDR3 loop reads CASSLSGRAHEQFF. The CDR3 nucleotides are TGTGCCAGCAGTCTTAGCGGGAGGGCACATGAGCAGTTCTTC.

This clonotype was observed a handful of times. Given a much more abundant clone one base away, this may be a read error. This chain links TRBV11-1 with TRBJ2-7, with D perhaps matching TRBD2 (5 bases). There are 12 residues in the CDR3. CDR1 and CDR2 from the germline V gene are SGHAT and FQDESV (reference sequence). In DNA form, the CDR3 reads TGTGCCGGCAGCCACGGGGCCTACGAGCAGTACTTC. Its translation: CAGSHGAYEQYF.

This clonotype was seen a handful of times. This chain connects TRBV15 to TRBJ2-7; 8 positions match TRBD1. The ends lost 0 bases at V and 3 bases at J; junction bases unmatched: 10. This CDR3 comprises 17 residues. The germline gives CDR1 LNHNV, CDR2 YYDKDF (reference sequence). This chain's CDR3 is CATSRDRMSGTGYEQYF. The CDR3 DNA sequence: TGTGCCACCAGCAGAGATCGGATGTCCGGGACAGGCTACGAGCAGTACTTC.

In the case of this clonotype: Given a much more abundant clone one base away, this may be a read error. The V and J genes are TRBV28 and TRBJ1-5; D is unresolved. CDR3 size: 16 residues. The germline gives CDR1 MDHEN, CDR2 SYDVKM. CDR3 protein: CAGSSFGPPVNQPQHF. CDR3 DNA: TGTGCCGGCAGTTCCTTCGGACCGCCCGTTAATCAGCCCCAGCATTTT.

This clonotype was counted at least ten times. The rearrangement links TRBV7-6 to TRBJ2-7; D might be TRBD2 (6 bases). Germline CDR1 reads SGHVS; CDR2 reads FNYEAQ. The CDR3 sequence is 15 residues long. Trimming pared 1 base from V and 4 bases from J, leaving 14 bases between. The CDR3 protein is CASSLDAGPSYEQYF. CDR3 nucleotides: TGTGCCAGCAGCTTAGATGCGGGACCTTCTTACGAGCAGTACTTC.

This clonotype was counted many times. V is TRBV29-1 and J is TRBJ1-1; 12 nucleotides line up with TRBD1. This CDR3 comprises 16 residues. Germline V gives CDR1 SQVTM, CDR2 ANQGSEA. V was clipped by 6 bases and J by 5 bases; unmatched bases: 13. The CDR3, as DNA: TGCAGCGTGCCAGGGGGGACAGGGGGCTTGCATACTGAAGCTTTCTTT. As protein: CSVPGGTGGLHTEAFF.

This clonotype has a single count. CDR3 amino acids: CASSLALAGDYNEQFF. As DNA, the CDR3 is TGTGCCAGCAGCTTGGCTCTAGCGGGAGACTACAATGAGCAGTTCTTC. V usage is TRBV11-2 and J usage is TRBJ2-1, with 10 bases identical to TRBD2. The germline V gene has CDR1 SGHAT and CDR2 FQNNGV. The CDR3 length is 16 residues. V lost 3 bases and J lost 3; bases outside the gene matches: 5.

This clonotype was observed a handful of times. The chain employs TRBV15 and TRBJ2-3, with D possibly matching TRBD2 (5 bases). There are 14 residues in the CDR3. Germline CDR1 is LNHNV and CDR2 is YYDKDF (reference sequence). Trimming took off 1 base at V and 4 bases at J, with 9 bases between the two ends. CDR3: CATSRVSGADTQYF. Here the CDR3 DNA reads TGTGCCACCAGCAGAGTCAGCGGCGCAGATACGCAGTATTTT.

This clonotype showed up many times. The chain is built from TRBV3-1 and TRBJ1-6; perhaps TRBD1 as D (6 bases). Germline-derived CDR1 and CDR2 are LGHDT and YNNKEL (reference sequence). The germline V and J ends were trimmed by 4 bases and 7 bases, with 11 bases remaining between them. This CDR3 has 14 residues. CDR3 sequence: CASSPGTPNSPLHF. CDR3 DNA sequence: TGTGCCAGCAGCCCCGGGACACCCAATTCACCCCTCCACTTT.

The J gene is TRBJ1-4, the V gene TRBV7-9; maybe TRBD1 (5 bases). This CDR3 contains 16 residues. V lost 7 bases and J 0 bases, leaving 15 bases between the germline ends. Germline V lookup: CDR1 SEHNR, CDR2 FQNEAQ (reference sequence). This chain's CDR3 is CASTKKQDATNEKLFF. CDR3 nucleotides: TGTGCCAGCACCAAAAAACAGGACGCAACTAATGAAAAACTGTTTTTT.

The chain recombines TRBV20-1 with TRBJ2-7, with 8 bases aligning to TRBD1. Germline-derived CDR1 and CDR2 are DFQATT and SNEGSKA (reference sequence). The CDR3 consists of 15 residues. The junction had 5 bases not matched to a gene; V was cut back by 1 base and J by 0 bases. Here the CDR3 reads CSARAGQGASYEQYF. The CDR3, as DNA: TGCAGTGCTAGAGCAGGACAGGGCGCCTCCTACGAGCAGTACTTC.

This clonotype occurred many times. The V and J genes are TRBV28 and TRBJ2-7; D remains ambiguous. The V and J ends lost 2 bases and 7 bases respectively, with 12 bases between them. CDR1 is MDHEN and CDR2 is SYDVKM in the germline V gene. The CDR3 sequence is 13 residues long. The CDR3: CASSLAQKGEQYF. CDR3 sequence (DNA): TGTGCCAGCAGTTTAGCACAGAAAGGGGAGCAGTACTTC.

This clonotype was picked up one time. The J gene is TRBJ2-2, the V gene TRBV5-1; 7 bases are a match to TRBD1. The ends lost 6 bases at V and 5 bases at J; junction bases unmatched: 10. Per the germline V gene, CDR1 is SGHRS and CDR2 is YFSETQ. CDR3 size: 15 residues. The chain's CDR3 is CASNQDRWLTGELFF. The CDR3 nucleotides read TGCGCCAGCAACCAGGACAGGTGGTTGACCGGGGAGCTGTTTTTT.

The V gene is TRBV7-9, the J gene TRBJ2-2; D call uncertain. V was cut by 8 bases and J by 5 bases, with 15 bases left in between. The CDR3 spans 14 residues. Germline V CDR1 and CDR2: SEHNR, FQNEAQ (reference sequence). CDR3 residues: CASQTGSRTGELFF. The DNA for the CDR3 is TGTGCCAGCCAAACCGGTTCGCGAACCGGGGAGCTGTTTTTT.

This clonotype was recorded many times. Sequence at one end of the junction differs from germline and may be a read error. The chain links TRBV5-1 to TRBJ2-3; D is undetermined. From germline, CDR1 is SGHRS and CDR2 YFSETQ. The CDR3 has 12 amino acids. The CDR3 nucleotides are TGTGCCAGCAGCTTAGTTTCAGATACGCAGTATTTT. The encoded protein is CASSLVSDTQYF.

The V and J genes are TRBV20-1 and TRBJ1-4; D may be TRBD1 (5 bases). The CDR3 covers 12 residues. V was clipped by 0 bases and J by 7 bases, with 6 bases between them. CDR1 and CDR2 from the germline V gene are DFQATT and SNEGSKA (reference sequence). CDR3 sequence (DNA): TGCAGTGCTAGAGATCAGGGTGAAAAACTGTTTTTT. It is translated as CSARDQGEKLFF.

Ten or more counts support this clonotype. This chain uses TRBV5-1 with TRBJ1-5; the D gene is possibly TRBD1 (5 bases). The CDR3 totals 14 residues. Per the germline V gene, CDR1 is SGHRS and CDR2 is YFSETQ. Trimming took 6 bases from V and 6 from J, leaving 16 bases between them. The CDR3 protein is CASTSRGAAQPQHF. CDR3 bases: TGCGCCAGCACTTCCCGAGGGGCCGCTCAGCCCCAGCATTTT.

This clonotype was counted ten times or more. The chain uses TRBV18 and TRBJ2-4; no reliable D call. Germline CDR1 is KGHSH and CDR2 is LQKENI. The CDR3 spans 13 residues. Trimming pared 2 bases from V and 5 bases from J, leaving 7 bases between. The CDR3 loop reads CASSPGNENIQYF. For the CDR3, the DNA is TGTGCCAGCTCACCAGGGAACGAAAACATTCAGTACTTC.

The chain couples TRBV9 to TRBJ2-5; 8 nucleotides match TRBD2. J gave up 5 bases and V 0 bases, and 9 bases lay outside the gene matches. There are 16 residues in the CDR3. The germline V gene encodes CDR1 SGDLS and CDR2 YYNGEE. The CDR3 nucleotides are TGTGCCAGCAGCGTAGGCGATAGCGGGATATCGGAGACCCAGTACTTC. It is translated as CASSVGDSGISETQYF.

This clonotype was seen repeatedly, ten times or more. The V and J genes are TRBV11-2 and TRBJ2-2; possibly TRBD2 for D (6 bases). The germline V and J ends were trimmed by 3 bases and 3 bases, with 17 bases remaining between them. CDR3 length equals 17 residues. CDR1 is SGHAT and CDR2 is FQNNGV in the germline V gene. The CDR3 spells CASSFDSPGVDTGELFF. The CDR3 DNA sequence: TGTGCCAGCAGCTTCGATTCCCCGGGAGTGGACACCGGGGAGCTGTTTTTT.

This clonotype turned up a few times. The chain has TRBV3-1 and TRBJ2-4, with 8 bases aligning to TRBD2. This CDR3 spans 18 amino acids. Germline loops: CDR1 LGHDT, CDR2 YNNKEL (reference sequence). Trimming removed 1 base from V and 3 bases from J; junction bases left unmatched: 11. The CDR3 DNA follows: TGTGCCAGCAGCCAAGTCAGCGGGAGTGGTGGCGTCAAAAACATTCAGTACTTC. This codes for CASSQVSGSGGVKNIQYF.

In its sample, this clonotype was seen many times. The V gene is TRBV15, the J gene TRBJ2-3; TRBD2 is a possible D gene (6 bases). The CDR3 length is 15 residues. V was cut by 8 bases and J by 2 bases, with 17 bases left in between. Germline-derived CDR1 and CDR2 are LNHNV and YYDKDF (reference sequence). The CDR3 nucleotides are TGTGCCACCGGTCCGGTTCTGGGACTCACAGATACGCAGTATTTT. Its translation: CATGPVLGLTDTQYF. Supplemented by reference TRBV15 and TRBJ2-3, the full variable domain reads DAMVIQNPRYQVTQFGKPVTLSCSQTLNHNVMYWYQQKSSQAPKLLFHYYDKDFNNEADTPDNFQSRRPNTSFCFLDIRSPGLGDTAMYLCATGPVLGLTDTQYFGPGTRLTVL.

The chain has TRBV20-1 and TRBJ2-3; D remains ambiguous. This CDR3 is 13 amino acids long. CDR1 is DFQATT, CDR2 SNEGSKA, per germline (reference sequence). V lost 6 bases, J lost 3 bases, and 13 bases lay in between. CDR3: CSAPDHRTDTQYF. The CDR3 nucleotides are TGCAGTGCCCCAGACCATCGTACAGATACGCAGTATTTT.

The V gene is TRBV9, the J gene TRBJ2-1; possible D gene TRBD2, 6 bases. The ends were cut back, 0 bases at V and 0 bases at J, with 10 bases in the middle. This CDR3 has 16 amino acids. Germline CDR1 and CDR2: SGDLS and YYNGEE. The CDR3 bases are TGTGCCAGCAGCGTAGTCGGGAGCGTCTCCTACAATGAGCAGTTCTTC. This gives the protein CASSVVGSVSYNEQFF.

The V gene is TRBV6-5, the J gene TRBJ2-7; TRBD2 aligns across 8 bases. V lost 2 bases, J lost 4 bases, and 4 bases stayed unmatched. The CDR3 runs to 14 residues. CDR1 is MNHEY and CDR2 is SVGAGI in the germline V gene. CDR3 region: CASSYKAGDYEQYF. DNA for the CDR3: TGTGCCAGCAGTTACAAAGCGGGGGATTACGAGCAGTACTTC.